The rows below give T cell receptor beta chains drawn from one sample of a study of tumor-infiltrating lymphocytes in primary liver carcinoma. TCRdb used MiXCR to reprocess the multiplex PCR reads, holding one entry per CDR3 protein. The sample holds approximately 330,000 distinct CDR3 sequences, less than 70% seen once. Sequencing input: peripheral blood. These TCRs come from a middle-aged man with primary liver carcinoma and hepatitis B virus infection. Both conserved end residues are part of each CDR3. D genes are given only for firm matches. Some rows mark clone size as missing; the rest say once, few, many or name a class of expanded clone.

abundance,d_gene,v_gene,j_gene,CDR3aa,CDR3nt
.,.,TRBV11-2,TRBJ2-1,CASGYQGRVARKFYNEQFF,TGTGCCAGCGGCTACCAAGGCCGGGTAGCGCGAAAGTTCTACAATGAGCAGTTCTTC
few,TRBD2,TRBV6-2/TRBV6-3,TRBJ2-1,CASIPAGGIEQFF,TGTGCCAGCATTCCAGCGGGAGGGATTGAGCAGTTCTTC
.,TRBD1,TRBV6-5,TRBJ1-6,CASNQDRVNSPLHF,TGTGCCAGCAATCAGGACAGGGTGAATTCACCCCTCCATTTT
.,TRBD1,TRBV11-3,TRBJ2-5,CASSLFFAAPPDRQETQYF,TGTGCCAGCAGCTTATTTTTTGCGGCCCCACCGGACAGGCAAGAGACCCAGTACTTC
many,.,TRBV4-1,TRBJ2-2,CASSQDFRVSGELFF,TGCGCCAGCAGCCAAGATTTCCGGGTCTCCGGGGAGCTGTTTTTT
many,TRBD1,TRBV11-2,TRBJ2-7,CASSFLGTGSYEQYF,TGTGCCAGCAGCTTCCTCGGGACAGGGTCGTACGAGCAGTACTTC
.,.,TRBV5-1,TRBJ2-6,CASSLLQNAGANVLTF,TGCGCCAGCAGCTTGTTACAGAACGCTGGGGCCAACGTCCTGACTTTC
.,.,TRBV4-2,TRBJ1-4,CASSQNMGGKEKLFF,TGTGCCAGCAGCCAAAATATGGGTGGAAAGGAAAAACTGTTTTTT
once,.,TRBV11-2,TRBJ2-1,CASSLDLGETIYLEEFF,TGTGCCAGCAGCTTAGATCTAGGGGAAACTATCTACCTTGAGGAGTTCTTC
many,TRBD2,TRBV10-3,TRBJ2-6,CAISESVGGDGANVLTF,TGTGCCATCAGTGAGTCTGTGGGAGGGGATGGGGCCAACGTCCTGACTTTC
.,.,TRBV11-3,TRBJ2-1,CASSLELSSHNDQFF,TGTGCCAGCAGCTTAGAATTAAGCTCCCACAATGATCAGTTCTTC
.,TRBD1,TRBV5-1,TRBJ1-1,CANRGQNTEAFF,TGCGCCAACAGGGGACAGAACACTGAAGCTTTCTTT
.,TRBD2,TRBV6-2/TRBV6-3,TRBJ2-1,CVSSYPSGRAHNEQFF,TGTGTCAGCAGTTACCCTAGCGGGAGGGCTCACAATGAGCAGTTCTTC
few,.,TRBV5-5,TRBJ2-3,CASSIPSQQIRTDTQYF,TGTGCCAGCTCTATCCCCTCCCAGCAGATACGCACAGATACGCAGTATTTT
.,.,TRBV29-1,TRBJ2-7,CSVVAEYVKYF,TGCAGCGTTGTGGCCGAGTACGTGAAGTACTTC
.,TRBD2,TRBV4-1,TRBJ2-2,CASSLIGLAGVAGELFF,TGCGCCAGCAGCCTTATAGGACTAGCGGGAGTAGCCGGGGAGCTGTTTTTT
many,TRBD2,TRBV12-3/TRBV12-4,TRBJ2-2,CAISPHTSGRGFVGELFF,TGTGCCATCTCCCCCCACACTAGCGGGAGAGGATTTGTCGGGGAGCTGTTTTTT
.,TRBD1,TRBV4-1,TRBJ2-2,CTSIDLDRGLTGELFF,TGCACCAGCATCGATCTGGACAGGGGGTTAACCGGGGAGCTTTTTTTT
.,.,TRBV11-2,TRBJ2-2,CASSLGTVDTGELFF,TGTGCCAGCAGCTTAGGGACAGTGGATACCGGTGAGCTGTTTTTT
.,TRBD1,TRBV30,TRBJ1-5,CARSGDRVGQPQHF,TGTGCCCGGAGTGGTGACAGGGTGGGTCAGCCCCAGCATTTT
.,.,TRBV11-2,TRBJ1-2,CASSLVRGSYGFTF,TGTGCCAGCAGCTTAGTCAGGGGCAGCTATGGCTTCACCTTC
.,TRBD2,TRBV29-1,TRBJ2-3,CGVDGRAGDTQYF,TGCGGCGTTGACGGGAGGGCCGGCGATACGCAGTATTTT
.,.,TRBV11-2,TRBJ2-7,CASRPQVSSYEQYF,TGTGCCAGCAGGCCCCAGGTATCCTCCTACGAGCAGTACTTC
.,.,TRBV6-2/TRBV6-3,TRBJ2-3,CASSYSGVVETSTDTQYF,TGTGCCAGCAGTTACTCGGGGGTGGTGGAGACTAGCACAGATACGCAGTATTTT
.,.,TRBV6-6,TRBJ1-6,CASRGPAGPYSPLHF,TGTGCCAGCAGGGGCCCGGCAGGACCTTATTCACCCCTACACTTT
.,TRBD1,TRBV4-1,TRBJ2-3,CTSRRTGTGTDTQYF,TGCACCAGCAGGCGTACCGGGACAGGCACAGATACGCAGTATTTT